The rows below give T cell receptor beta chains drawn from one sample of a study of shared clonotypes between healthy human individuals. Profiling relied on immunoSEQ multiplex PCR, and the TCRdb table lists in-frame clones only, not all of them. The table has nearly 2 million clones, about 95% seen once. Material for sequencing was naive CD8+ T cells sorted from blood. The receptors shown here come from a man between 18 and 35 years old in good health. CDR3s include the opening cysteine and the closing phenylalanine or tryptophan. Each record gives: V gene, J gene, clone size, CDR3 protein. Clone size is given for some rows only: seen once, a few or many times, or a class if the clone is expanded.

>TRBV29-1|TRBJ2-2|-
CSVRGDRANTGELFF
>TRBV5-8|TRBJ2-7|-
CASSSGVGQLYYEQYF
>TRBV4-3|TRBJ2-3|-
CASSQDLMREGPDTQYF
>TRBV25-1|TRBJ2-7|-
CASSESSYEQYF
>TRBV6-5|TRBJ1-2|-
CASSYSMGQGGDGYTF
>TRBV7-2|TRBJ2-7|-
CASSPSFERNIYEQYF
>TRBV6-1|TRBJ1-4|-
CASSPGIFEKLFF
>TRBV13|TRBJ1-1|-
CASTHDNTEAFF
>TRBV4-1|TRBJ2-7|-
CASSQELTASSYEQYF
>TRBV2|TRBJ1-5|-
CASTPPGSNQPQHF
>TRBV6-6|TRBJ1-1|-
CASSPYRATEAFF
>TRBV2|TRBJ1-5|-
CASSDSQQGGMLDQPQHF
>TRBV14|TRBJ2-7|once
CASSQVSEIYEQYF
>TRBV28|TRBJ2-2|once
CASSLRQEVPGELFF
>TRBV6-5|TRBJ1-5|-
CASSYTGGDQPQHF
>TRBV28|TRBJ1-1|-
CATGVGTEAFF
>TRBV28|TRBJ2-5|-
CASSQAGGQETQYF
>TRBV30|TRBJ1-2|-
CAWASYGAYGYTF